This TCR beta chain was documented in a study of cytomegalovirus exposure and HLA in healthy donors. Broader study findings: The listing of some 170 TCR beta chains classed them as cytomegalovirus-associated. First-cohort TCR clusters tended to co-occur in the approximately 130 validation repertoires, a later analysis found.

Repertoires were generated with immunoSEQ multiplex PCR, while TCRdb's copy carries only in-frame clones and drops some. Of more than 120,000 clones listed, 80% to 90% are singletons. This CDR3 comprises 16 residues. The germline V gene has CDR1 SGHRS and CDR2 YFSETQ. Trimming removed 2 bases from V and 0 bases from J; junction bases left unmatched: 2. These donors were members of the roughly 110-subject validation cohort, a group separate from the roughly 670-subject first cohort. Remarks on this clone: What it recognizes is unknown.

Specimen: PBMCs. The receptor's source is a man aged 18 to 29 in good health and CMV-seropositive. The chain couples TRBV5-1 to TRBJ2-3, with 11 bases aligning to TRBD1. CDR3 DNA sequence: TGCGCCAGCAGCTTAGGACAGGGGGCAAGCACAGATACGCAGTATTTT. Protein product: CASSLGQGASTDTQYF.